This TCR beta chain came from a study of cytomegalovirus exposure and HLA in healthy donors. Study summary: A preliminary data release comprised tens of millions of unique TCRs obtained from HLA-typed donors. Study results and caveats: Later analysis found that TCR beta chains associated with HLA were more clonally expanded than other, equally common chains.

This clone was seen more than once but under ten times. The antigen remains unidentified. The PCR contained 60 Vbeta and 13 Jbeta primers. The assay was immunoSEQ multiplex PCR, and TCRdb's table has in-frame clones only and misses some. The sample includes about 120,000 clones, nearly 65% of them seen just once. It was healthy bone marrow donors who served as donors. This sequence originates from a man aged 40-49 years in good health and CMV-seropositive. The sequenced sample was PBMCs.

The CDR3 coding sequence is TGTGCCAGCAGCTTGGGGGACAGGAGGAATCAGCCCCAGCATTTT. Protein product: CASSLGDRRNQPQHF. The chain recombines TRBV5-6 with TRBJ1-5; 8 bases map to TRBD1. This CDR3 has 15 amino acids. With V trimmed by 0 bases and J by 4 bases, 3 bases remained unmatched. Germline-derived CDR1 and CDR2 are SGHDT and YYEEEE.